The clone carrying this TCR beta chain showed up just once. Germline CDR1 and CDR2: MNHGY and SAAAGT. V lost 4 bases, J lost 4 bases, and 5 bases stayed unmatched. This CDR3 comprises 14 residues. Specified time point: after trial treatment. The treatment here: LDRT plus nivolumab, ipilimumab, low-dose cyclophosphamide and aspirin (RACIN trial). Ipilimumab, nivolumab, aspirin, low-dose cyclophosphamide and low-dose radiotherapy were administered to donors. Patients deemed eligible presented with advanced solid tumors lacking tumor-infiltrating lymphocytes. This entry is derived from a study of low-dose radiotherapy and immunotherapy resistance in tumors. Study information: Cohort 1 was given 0.5 Gy fractions every 2 weeks, 6.5 Gy in total. For four cycles from cycle 1 day 1, patients took 300 mg oral aspirin daily.

TRAV and TRBV primers primed cDNA for both TCRalpha and TCRbeta. With a constant-region primer and a V-primer adapter, TCRs were subjected to approximately 18 PCR cycles of amplification. One entry per CDR3 protein results from TCRdb running MiXCR on the reads. Of approximately 30,000 distinct CDR3 sequences in the sample, approximately 49% were seen once. V and J are TRBV6-8 and TRBJ1-1; 8 positions agree with TRBD1. This TCR was sampled from a male donor with gallbladder cancer. The material was PBMCs, obtained after low-dose radiotherapy plus immunotherapy. The CDR3 DNA is TGTGCCAGCAGTTCTAAAGACAGGGGCACTGAAGCTTTCTTT. Translation gives CASSSKDRGTEAFF.